Listed here are 26 T cell receptor beta chains from one sample, sequenced in a study of blood T cell repertoires in COVID-19. Sequenced by immunoSEQ multiplex PCR; TCRdb stores in-frame clones only, minus some. The sample comprises about 60,000 clones, about 80% of which are singletons, and roughly a tenth rests with the top ten. The sample taken for sequencing was peripheral blood. The receptors here all came from a man aged 45-60 years with COVID-19, enrolled during active disease.

The chain joins TRBV18 to TRBJ2-5, with D perhaps matching TRBD1 (6 bases). The V gene lost 3 bases and the J gene lost 4 bases, with 15 bases spanning the gap. Germline CDR1 reads KGHSH; CDR2 reads LQKENI. CDR3 length: 15 amino acids. The CDR3 loop reads CASSPQGPVGETQYF. The DNA of the CDR3 is TGTGCCAGCTCACCCCAGGGGCCGGTCGGAGAGACCCAGTACTTC. The complete variable domain, with remaining parts taken from reference TRBV18 and TRBJ2-5, reads NAGVMQNPRHLVRRRGQEARLRCSPMKGHSHVYWYRQLPEEGLKFMVYLQKENIIDESGMPKERFSAEFPKEGPSILRIQQVVRGDSAAYFCASSPQGPVGETQYFGPGTRLLVL.

This clone has just one count. At the DNA level, this CDR3 is encoded by other sequences in the same sample as well. V and J are TRBV28 and TRBJ2-7, with D possibly matching TRBD2 (5 bases). Germline CDR1 is MDHEN and CDR2 is SYDVKM. V lost 6 bases, J lost 3 bases, and 12 bases lay in between. The CDR3 loop spans 13 amino acids. The CDR3 reads CASRDLAIYEQYF. The CDR3 region has the DNA TGTGCCAGCAGGGACCTAGCTATCTACGAGCAGTACTTC.

The chain carries TRBV28 and TRBJ1-2; 9 bases align to TRBD1. J was trimmed by 2 bases and V by 5 bases; bases with no gene match: 6. Germline CDR1 reads MDHEN; CDR2 reads SYDVKM. CDR3 length equals 15 residues. In nucleotides, the CDR3 is TGTGCCAGCAGTACCCCAGGACAGGGGAACTATGGCTACACCTTC. It translates to CASSTPGQGNYGYTF.

The gene calls are TRBV28 and TRBJ2-7, with TRBD1 identical over 11 bases. J lost 1 base, V lost 6 bases, and 5 bases had no gene match. The CDR3 runs 15 residues. Looked up from germline, CDR1 is MDHEN and CDR2 is SYDVKM. The CDR3 DNA reads as TGTGCCAGCAGGGGAGGGACAGGGGGTTCCTACGAGCAGTACTTC. As protein: CASRGGTGGSYEQYF.

This clone was observed a few times. This chain uses TRBV4-2 with TRBJ2-2; no reliable D call. CDR3 length: 15 residues. Deletions cut 0 bases from V and 2 bases from J, with 7 bases between. CDR1 is LGHNA and CDR2 is YNFKEQ in the germline V gene. In nucleotides, the CDR3 is TGTGCCAGCAGCCAAGAGGGCCCAAACACCGGGGAGCTGTTTTTT. Its protein is CASSQEGPNTGELFF.

V usage is TRBV4-1 and J usage is TRBJ2-7, with TRBD1 as a possible D gene (5 bases). This CDR3 is 16 amino acids long. V gave up 0 bases and J gave up 2 bases, with 14 bases separating them. The germline V gene encodes CDR1 MGHRA and CDR2 YSYEKL. CDR3 amino acids: CASSQEGPGYAYEQYF. The CDR3, as DNA: TGCGCCAGCAGCCAAGAGGGCCCAGGGTATGCCTACGAGCAGTACTTC.

This clone was found once. This sequence joins TRBV3-1 (or the pseudogene TRBV3-2) and TRBJ1-5; 9 bases align to TRBD1. J was trimmed by 2 bases and V by 1 base; bases with no gene match: 0. The CDR3 totals 15 residues. CDR1 LGHDT and CDR2 YNNKEL come from the germline V gene (reference sequence). The CDR3 protein is CASSQGQGGNQPQHF. CDR3 DNA: TGTGCCAGCAGCCAAGGACAGGGGGGCAATCAGCCCCAGCATTTT.

This clone was counted once. This chain connects TRBV19 to TRBJ2-5, with a tentative D call TRBD1 (6 bases). This CDR3 has 14 residues. Germline CDR1 LNHDA, CDR2 SQIVND (reference sequence). Trimming stripped 4 bases from V and 2 bases from J, with 11 bases between. CDR3 protein: CASSTWDMQETQYF. CDR3 DNA: TGTGCCAGTAGTACCTGGGACATGCAAGAGACCCAGTACTTC.

This clone has just a few counts. The chain uses TRBV4-1 and TRBJ1-5; D remains ambiguous. The CDR3 is 13 amino acids. Germline values: CDR1 MGHRA, CDR2 YSYEKL. The V end lost 0 bases, the J end lost 7 bases, and 7 bases lay between the germline ends. CDR3 DNA: TGCGCCAGCAGCCAAGATCGAGGACAGCCCCAGCATTTT. It translates to CASSQDRGQPQHF.

V gene TRBV27 combines with J gene TRBJ1-4, with D hard to call. Germline CDR1 reads MNHEY; CDR2 reads SMNVEV (reference sequence). The CDR3 spans 13 residues. V was cut by 7 bases and J by 4 bases, with 10 bases left in between. CDR3: CASKNRFNEKLFF. DNA of the CDR3: TGTGCCAGCAAAAATAGATTTAATGAAAAACTGTTTTTT.

This chain links TRBV27 with TRBJ2-7, with 7 bases fitting TRBD1. The CDR3 is 12 amino acids. Looked up from germline, CDR1 is MNHEY and CDR2 is SMNVEV (reference sequence). The V segment lost 7 bases and the J segment 4 bases; nucleotides outside the gene matches: 4. The CDR3 here is CASTDRSYEQYF. In nucleotides, the CDR3 is TGTGCCAGCACGGACAGGTCTTACGAGCAGTACTTC.

The chain joins TRBV19 to TRBJ1-6; possibly TRBD1 for D (6 bases). V lost 6 bases to trimming and J lost 5 bases, with 14 bases between them. CDR1 is LNHDA, CDR2 SQIVND, per germline (reference sequence). CDR3 size: 15 residues. In DNA form, the CDR3 reads TGTGCCAGTAGGTCTTCGGACAGAAATAATTCACCCCTCCACTTT. Translating gives CASRSSDRNNSPLHF. Full variable domain (rest looked up from reference TRBV19 and TRBJ1-6): DGGITQSPKYLFRKEGQNVTLSCEQNLNHDAMYWYRQDPGQGLRLIYYSQIVNDFQKGDIAEGYSVSREKKESFPLTVTSAQKNPTAFYLCASRSSDRNNSPLHFGNGTRLTVT.

The J gene is TRBJ2-3, the V gene TRBV24-1, with D unresolved. CDR1 and CDR2 (germline): KGHDR, SFDVKD. V dropped 4 bases and J dropped 0 bases, with 7 bases sitting between them. The CDR3 has 14 residues. The CDR3: CATSDHSSTDTQYF. The CDR3 DNA sequence: TGTGCCACCAGTGACCACTCTAGCACAGATACGCAGTATTTT.

The CDR3 DNA follows: TGTGCCAGCAGTTTACAGGGCACAGATACGCAGTATTTT. Translated, it gives CASSLQGTDTQYF. This rearrangement joins TRBV28 to TRBJ2-3; no clear D gene. Trimming shortened V by 2 bases and J by 1 base, and 4 bases separated the two germline ends. The CDR3 length is 13 residues. From germline, CDR1 is MDHEN and CDR2 SYDVKM.

In DNA, the CDR3 is TGTGCCTGGAACCTGGAAGGAGGTGGGGCCTACGAGCAGTACTTC. It is translated as CAWNLEGGGAYEQYF. The V gene is TRBV30, the J gene TRBJ2-7; D is perhaps TRBD2 (5 bases). With 4 bases removed from V and 2 bases from J, the gap between germline ends came to 18 bases. Germline CDR1 GTSNPN, CDR2 SVGIG (reference sequence). The CDR3 runs to 15 residues.

The chain is built from TRBV4-3 and TRBJ2-5; TRBD2 aligns across 9 bases. V shed 1 base and J 2 bases; nucleotides not matched to a gene: 2. The CDR3 consists of 15 residues. Germline assignment: CDR1 LGHNA and CDR2 YSLEER. The CDR3 protein is CASSQGAGGQETQYF. CDR3 DNA sequence: TGCGCCAGCAGCCAAGGGGCGGGAGGGCAAGAGACCCAGTACTTC.

V gene TRBV30 combines with J gene TRBJ2-1; 7 bases map to TRBD1. V was pared by 5 bases and J by 5 bases, with 0 bases of the junction left unmatched. This CDR3 is 11 amino acids long. Per the germline V gene, CDR1 is GTSNPN and CDR2 is SVGIG (reference sequence). CDR3 loop: CAWGQDNEQFF. Here the CDR3 DNA reads TGTGCCTGGGGACAGGACAATGAGCAGTTCTTC.

The rearrangement uses TRBV15 and TRBJ1-1; tentative D call: TRBD1 (6 bases). Germline assignment: CDR1 LNHNV and CDR2 YYDKDF (reference sequence). The CDR3 contains 15 residues. V shed 0 bases and J shed 1 base, with 9 bases lying between them. CDR3 residues: CATSREGGWNTEAFF. Here the CDR3 DNA reads TGTGCCACCAGCAGAGAAGGGGGTTGGAACACTGAAGCTTTCTTT. The full variable domain, its missing parts supplied by reference TRBV15 and TRBJ1-1, is DAMVIQNPRYQVTQFGKPVTLSCSQTLNHNVMYWYQQKSSQAPKLLFHYYDKDFNNEADTPDNFQSRRPNTSFCFLDIRSPGLGDTAMYLCATSREGGWNTEAFFGQGTRLTVV.

This clone was found once. The gene calls are TRBV6-1 and TRBJ1-4, with TRBD1 matching 10 bases. Germline CDR1 is MNHNS and CDR2 is SASEGT. This CDR3 is 15 amino acids long. Trimming cost V 1 base and J 4 bases; bases outside gene matches: 0. CDR3 sequence (DNA): TGTGCCAGCAGTGAAGGGGACAGGGGTAATGAAAAACTGTTTTTT. This sequence encodes CASSEGDRGNEKLFF.

CDR3 coding DNA: TGCGCCACCAGTAGCGGGAGGTACAATGAGCAGTTCTTC. Translated, it gives CATSSGRYNEQFF. The V and J genes are TRBV5-1 and TRBJ2-1, with 10 bases fitting TRBD2. V lost 9 bases to trimming and J lost 4 bases; unmatched junction nucleotides: 4. This CDR3 contains 13 residues. Germline V gene sequence: CDR1 SGHRS, CDR2 YFSETQ.

V is TRBV28 and J is TRBJ1-6; the D gene is possibly TRBD1 (6 bases). The ends were cut back, 2 bases at V and 8 bases at J, with 10 bases in the middle. The CDR3 runs to 14 residues. From germline, CDR1 is MDHEN and CDR2 SYDVKM. In nucleotides, the CDR3 is TGTGCCAGCAGTTTAGGGGGGGCATATTCACCCCTCCACTTT. It codes for CASSLGGAYSPLHF.

The chain has TRBV6-2 or TRBV6-3 and TRBJ1-2; no firm D call. The V and J ends lost 4 bases and 0 bases respectively, with 12 bases between them. The CDR3 sequence is 15 residues long. Germline lookup yields CDR1 MNHEY and CDR2 SVGEGT. The CDR3 is CASSSDGVSNYGYTF. In DNA, the CDR3 is TGTGCCAGCAGTTCAGACGGGGTTTCTAACTATGGCTACACCTTC.

This chain joins TRBV6-6 and TRBJ2-2; TRBD2 matches 8 bases. J lost 1 base, V lost 4 bases, and 5 bases had no gene match. Germline values: CDR1 MNHNY, CDR2 SVGAGI (reference sequence). This CDR3 spans 16 amino acids. The CDR3 DNA is TGTGCCAGCAGTTCTTTGGCGGGAGGGAACACCGGGGAGCTGTTTTTT. Residues: CASSSLAGGNTGELFF.

V usage is TRBV7-9 and J usage is TRBJ2-1; the match to TRBD2 covers 7 bases. Germline V gives CDR1 SEHNR, CDR2 FQNEAQ (reference sequence). V was clipped by 2 bases and J by 9 bases; unmatched bases: 10. The CDR3 runs 15 residues. In nucleotides, the CDR3 is TGTGCCAGCAGCTTACTAGCGGCCACCTCCGGTGAGCAGTTCTTC. This gives the protein CASSLLAATSGEQFF. The full variable domain, with the rest looked up from reference TRBV7-9 and TRBJ2-1, is DTGVSQNPRHKITKRGQNVTFRCDPISEHNRLYWYRQTLGQGPEFLTYFQNEAQLEKSRLLSDRFSAERPKGSFSTLEIQRTEQGDSAMYLCASSLLAATSGEQFFGPGTRLTVL.

The chain recombines TRBV9 with TRBJ2-7; 8 bases are a match to TRBD1. The length of the CDR3 is 14 residues. The J segment lost 6 bases and the V segment lost 2 bases, leaving 7 bases of the junction unmatched. Germline V gives CDR1 SGDLS, CDR2 YYNGEE. The CDR3 here is CASSVSSGGFEQYF. The DNA for the CDR3 is TGTGCCAGCAGCGTTTCCTCAGGGGGCTTCGAGCAGTACTTC.

The chain is built from TRBV3-1 (or the pseudogene TRBV3-2) and TRBJ1-1; D is undetermined. V gave up 4 bases and J gave up 2 bases, with 8 bases separating them. The germline V gene encodes CDR1 LGHDT and CDR2 YNNKEL (reference sequence). The length of the CDR3 is 13 residues. The CDR3 region is CASSRGLNTEAFF. In DNA form, the CDR3 reads TGTGCCAGCAGCCGAGGACTTAACACTGAAGCTTTCTTT.